The 22 T cell receptor beta chains given below trace back to one sample, sequenced in a study of post-analysis software for immune sequencing data. The study, taken as a whole, reports: Roughly 5 TRBV segments, TRBV5-6, TRBV5-1 and TRBV20-1 among them, were found more frequent in patients than controls.

These receptors' antigens are unknown. Unique molecular identifiers tagged the TCR beta cDNA libraries. One entry per CDR3 protein, called by TCRdb with MiXCR from the PCR reads. This table has hundreds of thousands of distinct CDR3 sequences, roughly half appearing once. Material for sequencing was blood. These receptors all stem from a girl aged 5-17 years with multiple sclerosis.

V and J are TRBV7-6 and TRBJ2-7; 9 bases match TRBD2. The assigned J gene may be wrong: the sequence end matches TRBJ2-5 better. The CDR3 sequence is 16 residues long. Germline values: CDR1 SGHVS, CDR2 FNYEAQ. The CDR3 DNA sequence: TGTGCCAGCAGCCCTGGGCGCGGGAGGGCCATGGAGACCCAGTACTTC. This sequence encodes CASSPGRGRAMETQYF.

This clonotype showed up just a few times. CDR3 bases: TGTGCCAGCAGTTTCACCGGGACAGGGGAGAACGAGCAGTACTTC. Protein: CASSFTGTGENEQYF. The chain links TRBV6-5 to TRBJ2-7, with TRBD1 matching over 10 bases. This CDR3 is 15 amino acids long. The V segment lost 4 bases and the J segment 5 bases; nucleotides outside the gene matches: 8. Germline V CDR1 and CDR2: MNHEY, SVGAGI.

Only one count was recorded for this clonotype. The chain links TRBV5-1 to TRBJ1-5; TRBD1 is a possible D gene (5 bases). Trimming stripped 0 bases from V and 10 bases from J, with 11 bases between. CDR1 and CDR2 (germline): SGHRS, YFSETQ. The CDR3 spans 13 residues. CDR3 loop: CASSLGFGGPQHF. Written as DNA, the CDR3 is TGCGCCAGCAGCTTGGGCTTCGGGGGTCCCCAGCATTTT.

The chain uses TRBV9 and TRBJ1-2; D remains ambiguous. The CDR3 sequence is 14 residues long. Trimming pared 0 bases from V and 6 bases from J, leaving 12 bases between. Germline V lookup: CDR1 SGDLS, CDR2 YYNGEE. The CDR3 nucleotides read TGTGCCAGCAGCGTAGTCAAAGGTGGGGATGGCTACACCTTC. Its protein product is CASSVVKGGDGYTF.

This rearrangement joins TRBV29-1 to TRBJ2-3; 8 bases line up with TRBD2. The germline V gene has CDR1 SQVTM and CDR2 ANQGSEA. This CDR3 spans 15 amino acids. The junction had 6 bases not matched to a gene; V was cut back by 3 bases and J by 1 base. The CDR3 DNA is TGCAGCGTTGACCCAGGGACTAGGGGCACAGATACGCAGTATTTT. Translation gives CSVDPGTRGTDTQYF.

This clonotype showed up just a few times. This sequence joins TRBV6-5 and TRBJ2-7, with 8 positions matching TRBD2. V lost 7 bases to trimming and J lost 1 base; unmatched junction nucleotides: 3. CDR1 is MNHEY and CDR2 is SVGAGI in the germline V gene. The CDR3 loop spans 13 amino acids. CDR3 in DNA: TGTGCCAGCACGGCTAGCGGGTCCTACGAGCAGTACTTC. Translating it yields CASTASGSYEQYF.

This clonotype was counted between two and nine times. This chain connects TRBV5-1 to TRBJ2-5, with TRBD1 matching over 7 bases. V lost 2 bases to trimming and J lost 11 bases; unmatched junction nucleotides: 9. Germline V lookup: CDR1 SGHRS, CDR2 YFSETQ. This CDR3 is 13 amino acids long. The CDR3 DNA follows: TGCGCCAGCAGCTTAGTCGCCACAGGGGAGCAGTACTTC. Translation gives CASSLVATGEQYF. Using reference TRBV5-1 and TRBJ2-5 for the parts outside the CDR3, the full variable domain is KAGVTQTPRYLIKTRGQQVTLSCSPISGHRSVSWYQQTPGQGLQFLFEYFSETQRNKGNFPGRFSGRQFSNSRSEMNVSTLELGDSALYLCASSLVATGEQYFGPGTRLLVL.

The gene calls are TRBV2 and TRBJ2-5; TRBD2 agrees at 8 bases. Germline loops: CDR1 SNHLY, CDR2 FYNNEI. This CDR3 contains 13 residues. The V gene end was trimmed by 10 bases and the J gene end by 2 bases; junction bases not matched to a gene: 6. The CDR3 is CANREGGQETQYF. Here the CDR3 DNA reads TGTGCCAACCGGGAGGGCGGTCAAGAGACCCAGTACTTC.

This chain joins TRBV7-9 and TRBJ2-7, with a possible D match to TRBD1 (5 bases). Germline CDR1 and CDR2: SEHNR and FQNEAQ (reference sequence). This CDR3 is 14 amino acids long. V gave up 2 bases and J gave up 2 bases, with 10 bases separating them. The DNA for the CDR3 is TGTGCCAGCAGCTTAAGACAGTCCCCCTACGAGCAGTACTTC. As protein: CASSLRQSPYEQYF.

The chain combines TRBV15 with TRBJ2-7; D not resolved. V lost 0 bases and J 4 bases, leaving 19 bases between the germline ends. CDR1 is LNHNV, CDR2 YYDKDF, per germline (reference sequence). The CDR3 covers 17 residues. CDR3 DNA sequence: TGTGCCACCAGCAGAGAAGCAGGTGGGGTAAGATCATACGAGCAGTACTTC. Its translation is CATSREAGGVRSYEQYF.

This clonotype showed up just once. The rearrangement joins TRBV14 to TRBJ2-3; D is perhaps TRBD1 or TRBD2 (5 bases each). This CDR3 contains 15 residues. Trimming removed 2 bases from V and 4 bases from J, with 13 bases in between. Germline V gene data show CDR1 as SGHDN and CDR2 as FVKESK. The CDR3 DNA follows: TGTGCCAGCAGCCAAAGGACGGGGCGACCAGATACGCAGTATTTT. Its protein product is CASSQRTGRPDTQYF. Combining the CDR3 with reference TRBV14 and TRBJ2-3 gives the whole variable domain EAGVTQFPSHSVIEKGQTVTLRCDPISGHDNLYWYRRVMGKEIKFLLHFVKESKQDESGMPNNRFLAERTGGTYSTLKVQPAELEDSGVYFCASSQRTGRPDTQYFGPGTRLTVL.

The chain employs TRBV5-1 and TRBJ2-1; no clear D. The CDR3 is made up of 14 amino acids. Germline V gene sequence: CDR1 SGHRS, CDR2 YFSETQ. V gave up 0 bases and J gave up 8 bases, with 12 bases separating them. CDR3 protein: CASSLGVVLDEQFF. The CDR3 nucleotides read TGCGCCAGCAGCTTGGGAGTCGTCCTCGATGAGCAGTTCTTC.

The V and J genes are TRBV7-9 and TRBJ1-5; tentatively, D is TRBD1 (5 bases). The CDR3 totals 15 residues. V was cut by 4 bases and J by 1 base, with 11 bases left in between. Germline values: CDR1 SEHNR, CDR2 FQNEAQ (reference sequence). The CDR3 is CASSSGALSNQPQHF. CDR3 nucleotide sequence: TGTGCCAGCAGCTCTGGGGCCCTGAGCAATCAGCCCCAGCATTTT.

In regard to this clonotype: A junction end diverges from the germline sequence, so it may reflect a read error. J is TRBJ1-5 and V is TRBV7-6, with D perhaps TRBD1 (5 bases). The V gene's germline CDR1 is SGHVS and CDR2 FNYEAQ. The CDR3 consists of 16 residues. The CDR3 protein is CASSLGGAGSDQPQHF. CDR3 DNA sequence: TGTGCCAGCAGCTTAGGAGGGGCCGGTAGCGATCAGCCCCAGCATTTT.

The V and J genes are TRBV20-1 and TRBJ2-3, with D unresolved. This CDR3 spans 12 amino acids. Germline V gene sequence: CDR1 DFQATT, CDR2 SNEGSKA (reference sequence). CDR3 in amino acids: CSSIADTDTQYF. The CDR3 coding sequence is TGCAGCTCCATAGCCGACACAGATACGCAGTATTTT.

This clonotype occurred a few times. The V call is TRBV5-5, the J call TRBJ2-7; D unresolved. The CDR3 runs 12 residues. Trimming left V 4 bases short and J 3 bases short, with 8 bases between. CDR1 is SGHKS and CDR2 is YYEKEE in the germline V gene (reference sequence). CDR3: CASSSRIYEQYF. CDR3 bases: TGTGCCAGCAGCAGTCGTATCTACGAGCAGTACTTC.

The rearrangement joins TRBV5-1 to TRBJ2-1; D uncertain. Germline V gene lookup returns CDR1 SGHRS and CDR2 YFSETQ. V was clipped by 4 bases and J by 0 bases, with 17 bases between them. This CDR3 has 17 amino acids. The CDR3 DNA is TGCGCCAGCAGCAGCACCCTCTTACCCAGCTCCTACAATGAGCAGTTCTTC. Translated, it gives CASSSTLLPSSYNEQFF.

This clonotype was seen once. The chain employs TRBV9 and TRBJ2-3, with 8 bases identical to TRBD2. This CDR3 has 16 amino acids. The V gene end was trimmed by 3 bases and the J gene end by 4 bases; junction bases not matched to a gene: 10. The germline V gene encodes CDR1 SGDLS and CDR2 YYNGEE. The CDR3 loop is CASSASAGEVADTQYF. The CDR3 DNA sequence: TGTGCCAGCAGCGCTTCAGCGGGAGAGGTGGCAGATACGCAGTATTTT.

The rearrangement uses TRBV27 and TRBJ2-2, with TRBD1 matching 10 bases. The trim removed 5 bases at V and 3 bases at J, leaving 9 bases unmatched. The germline CDR1 and CDR2 sequences are MNHEY and SMNVEV (reference sequence). The length of the CDR3 is 17 residues. The CDR3 region is CASSPRQGARYTGELFF. For the CDR3, the DNA is TGTGCCAGCAGTCCCCGACAGGGGGCTCGGTACACCGGGGAGCTGTTTTTT.

CDR3 sequence reads: CASSEFRQGSNEQYF. CDR3 nucleotides: TGTGCCAGCAGTGAGTTTCGACAGGGAAGTAACGAGCAGTACTTC. The gene calls are TRBV25-1 and TRBJ2-5; 7 nucleotides line up with TRBD1. The J call may not be correct, given that the DNA end is closer to TRBJ2-7. The CDR3 totals 15 residues. The germline V gene has CDR1 MGHDK and CDR2 SYGVNS.

This clonotype was counted between two and nine times. The chain links TRBV14 to TRBJ2-3; D gene unclear. CDR3 length: 14 residues. Trimming pared 4 bases from V and 4 bases from J, leaving 12 bases between. CDR1 is SGHDN and CDR2 is FVKESK in the germline V gene. CDR3 sequence: CASSPVIGADTQYF. CDR3 nucleotides: TGTGCCAGCAGCCCCGTAATTGGCGCAGATACGCAGTATTTT.

The rearrangement uses TRBV20-1 and TRBJ2-5; the D is unclear. From germline, CDR1 is DFQATT and CDR2 SNEGSKA (reference sequence). CDR3 length: 14 residues. Between the trimmed V and J ends, which lost 3 bases and 5 bases, there was a span of 16 bases. Here the CDR3 reads CSARFPYPGETQYF. The DNA of the CDR3 is TGCAGTGCTAGGTTCCCTTATCCCGGGGAGACCCAGTACTTC.